This passage covers 31 T cell receptor beta chains from one sample sequenced in a study of blood T cell repertoires in COVID-19. The repertoire was sequenced with immunoSEQ multiplex PCR; TCRdb's copy has only in-frame clones and lacks some. The profile shows a few hundred thousand clones, over 75% of them singletons. Sequencing used PBMCs or T cells enriched from blood (not recorded which). The receptor source for this set is a woman aged 18 to 35 who had recovered from COVID-19.

The genes are TRBV21-1 and TRBJ2-5; the table's D call of TRBD2 was not tested on the DNA. TRBV21-1 is classified as a pseudogene. CDR3 length: 12 amino acids. This CDR3 is CASSLSGETQYF. The CDR3, as DNA: TGTGCCAGCAGCCTGTCGGGGGAGACCCAGTACTTC.

This chain links TRBV27 with TRBJ2-1; no clear D gene. The CDR3 is 12 amino acids. Germline lookup yields CDR1 MNHEY and CDR2 SMNVEV (reference sequence). The V and J ends lost 6 bases and 1 base respectively, with 4 bases between them. The CDR3 DNA sequence: TGTGCCAGCAGATCGTCCTACAATGAGCAGTTCTTC. This gives the protein CASRSSYNEQFF.

This clone was recorded only once. The same CDR3 arises from other DNA sequences in this sample as well. The V gene is TRBV3-1 (or the pseudogene TRBV3-2), the J gene TRBJ2-7, with D unresolved. Germline V gene sequence: CDR1 LGHDT, CDR2 YNNKEL (reference sequence). The V and J ends lost 0 bases and 2 bases respectively, with 5 bases between them. CDR3 size: 13 residues. The CDR3 protein is CASSQDGAYEQYF. CDR3 DNA sequence: TGTGCCAGCAGCCAAGATGGAGCCTACGAGCAGTACTTC.

This clone was observed a few times. The chain employs TRBV2 and TRBJ1-4; D remains ambiguous. The V gene lost 4 bases and the J gene lost 4 bases, with 7 bases spanning the gap. The CDR3 sequence is 13 residues long. Germline V CDR1 and CDR2: SNHLY, FYNNEI. The CDR3 bases are TGTGCCAGCAGTGGGCGGCGTAATGAAAAACTGTTTTTT. Residues: CASSGRRNEKLFF.

The genes are TRBV5-4 and TRBJ2-1, with no clear D. V was clipped by 3 bases and J by 0 bases, with 10 bases between them. CDR1 is SGHNT, CDR2 YYREEE, per germline (reference sequence). This CDR3 contains 15 residues. The CDR3, as DNA: TGTGCCAGCAGCTCCCCTTCCCTCTCCTACAATGAGCAGTTCTTC. This translates into CASSSPSLSYNEQFF.

The rearrangement uses TRBV30 and TRBJ1-2, with a possible D match to TRBD1 (6 bases). The CDR3 runs 15 residues. The V end was cut by 3 bases, the J end by 7 bases, with 21 bases between. Germline V CDR1 and CDR2: GTSNPN, SVGIG (reference sequence). CDR3 residues: CAWSTPRGRMVGYTF. The CDR3 nucleotides are TGTGCCTGGAGCACGCCGCGGGGGCGTATGGTTGGCTACACCTTC.

The chain's CDR3 is CASSQVRGTGNTIYF. The CDR3 DNA reads as TGCGCCAGCAGCCAAGTCCGGGGAACTGGAAACACCATATATTTT. The rearrangement links TRBV4-1 to TRBJ1-3; no clear D. This CDR3 has 15 residues. Trimming removed 1 base from V and 2 bases from J, with 9 bases in between. Germline V gives CDR1 MGHRA, CDR2 YSYEKL.

The chain links TRBV5-1 to TRBJ1-6; a weak D match, TRBD1 (6 bases). In germline, CDR1 is SGHRS, CDR2 YFSETQ. The CDR3 contains 14 residues. V lost 4 bases, J lost 6 bases, and 11 bases lay in between. CDR3 sequence reads: CASSLTGGNSPLHF. CDR3 in DNA: TGCGCCAGCAGCCTGACAGGTGGTAATTCACCCCTCCACTTT.

This sequence joins TRBV29-1 and TRBJ2-5; TRBD1 matches 8 bases. Germline V lookup: CDR1 SQVTM, CDR2 ANQGSEA. V shed 1 base and J 5 bases; nucleotides not matched to a gene: 3. This CDR3 spans 13 amino acids. The CDR3 region is CSVEVNRGETQYF. The CDR3 nucleotides are TGCAGCGTTGAAGTTAACAGGGGGGAGACCCAGTACTTC.

As concerns this clone: Within the sample, other DNA sequences also encode this same CDR3. V and J are TRBV29-1 and TRBJ2-5; weak D call: TRBD1 (6 bases). The CDR3 sequence is 12 residues long. Germline V lookup: CDR1 SQVTM, CDR2 ANQGSEA. Trimming took off 4 bases at V and 4 bases at J, with 10 bases between the two ends. This CDR3 is CSVGGPGETQYF. DNA for the CDR3: TGCAGCGTTGGGGGGCCCGGAGAGACCCAGTACTTC.

The table lists this clone with a count of one. The chain has TRBV19 and TRBJ2-6, with D perhaps TRBD1 (5 bases). The V and J ends lost 4 bases and 0 bases respectively, with 7 bases between them. The CDR3 covers 15 residues. CDR1 and CDR2 from the germline V gene are LNHDA and SQIVND (reference sequence). CDR3 DNA sequence: TGTGCCAGTAGTACACAGGACTCTGGGGCCAACGTCCTGACTTTC. Protein: CASSTQDSGANVLTF. The variable domain in full, with the rest retrieved from reference TRBV19 and TRBJ2-6, is DGGITQSPKYLFRKEGQNVTLSCEQNLNHDAMYWYRQDPGQGLRLIYYSQIVNDFQKGDIAEGYSVSREKKESFPLTVTSAQKNPTAFYLCASSTQDSGANVLTFGAGSRLTVL.

This chain joins TRBV5-4 and TRBJ1-2; 7 positions agree with TRBD1. V lost 3 bases to trimming and J lost 3 bases; unmatched junction nucleotides: 8. This CDR3 is built from 15 residues. CDR1 SGHNT and CDR2 YYREEE come from the germline V gene (reference sequence). For the CDR3, the DNA is TGTGCCAGCAGCTCTTCAGGGGGTTCTGACTATGGCTACACCTTC. Translated: CASSSSGGSDYGYTF.

The chain is built from TRBV9 and TRBJ1-2, with a possible D match to TRBD1 (5 bases). Germline CDR1 SGDLS, CDR2 YYNGEE. The CDR3 consists of 14 residues. The ends were cut back, 2 bases at V and 3 bases at J, with 11 bases in the middle. The CDR3 nucleotides are TGTGCCAGCAGCGTGACGGGGGTCGACTATGGCTACACCTTC. Residues: CASSVTGVDYGYTF.

This clone was counted a single time. The J gene is TRBJ1-6, the V gene TRBV2; D is undetermined. Germline V gene sequence: CDR1 SNHLY, CDR2 FYNNEI. V shed 7 bases and J shed 9 bases, with 19 bases lying between them. CDR3 length: 15 amino acids. CDR3 sequence: CASTMSGAVGSPLHF. The CDR3 nucleotides are TGTGCCAGCACAATGTCCGGAGCCGTGGGTTCACCCCTCCACTTT.

This clone was recorded at least ten times. This chain uses TRBV7-2 with TRBJ2-3, with D uncertain. This CDR3 spans 12 amino acids. V shed 5 bases and J shed 0 bases, with 3 bases lying between them. Germline V gene sequence: CDR1 SGHTA, CDR2 FQGNSA. Here the CDR3 reads CASSLSTDTQYF. Written as DNA, the CDR3 is TGTGCCAGCAGCCTTAGCACAGATACGCAGTATTTT.

There are a few counts of this clone. This chain uses TRBV10-3 with TRBJ2-2, with D perhaps TRBD1 (7 bases). V was cut by 2 bases and J by 0 bases, with 22 bases left in between. The CDR3 runs to 20 residues. The germline CDR1 and CDR2 sequences are ENHRY and SYGVKD. In nucleotides, the CDR3 is TGTGCCATCAGTGAGCGGGGGACGAAGGGACAGCGTGCGAACACCGGGGAGCTGTTTTTT. Amino acid sequence: CAISERGTKGQRANTGELFF.

V usage is TRBV30 and J usage is TRBJ1-2; D is undetermined. CDR3 length equals 11 residues. The germline V gene encodes CDR1 GTSNPN and CDR2 SVGIG (reference sequence). Trimming took 0 bases from V and 8 from J, leaving 7 bases between them. As DNA, the CDR3 is TGTGCCTGGAGTGTATGGGCAGGCTACACCTTC. Its protein is CAWSVWAGYTF.

The gene calls are TRBV2 and TRBJ2-2; D is uncertain. This CDR3 spans 14 amino acids. The germline V gene has CDR1 SNHLY and CDR2 FYNNEI. Trimming took 5 bases from V and 3 from J, leaving 10 bases between them. The CDR3 spells CASSSLGYTGELFF. The CDR3 bases are TGTGCCAGCAGTTCTCTGGGCTACACCGGGGAGCTGTTTTTT.

The chain links TRBV10-2 to TRBJ2-7; 8 bases are a match to TRBD2. V shed 3 bases, J shed 8 bases, and the junction held 6 bases outside the gene matches. The germline V gene has CDR1 WSHSY and CDR2 SAAADI. There are 13 residues in the CDR3. CDR3 nucleotide sequence: TGCGCCAGCAGTGACGCGGGAGGCACCCAGCAGTACTTC. Translating gives CASSDAGGTQQYF.

The chain carries TRBV30 and TRBJ2-7; no firm D call. The CDR3 is 12 amino acids. Trimming shortened V by 2 bases and J by 1 base, and 6 bases separated the two germline ends. CDR1 is GTSNPN, CDR2 SVGIG, per germline (reference sequence). DNA for the CDR3: TGTGCCTGGAGTCCCGTTTCCTACGAGCAGTACTTC. This codes for CAWSPVSYEQYF.

This chain uses TRBV24-1 with TRBJ1-5; possibly TRBD1 for D (5 bases). Trimming shortened V by 3 bases and J by 1 base, and 21 bases separated the two germline ends. The CDR3 is made up of 19 amino acids. Germline V gene sequence: CDR1 KGHDR, CDR2 SFDVKD. The CDR3 reads CATSDPPGGAPLSNQPQHF. CDR3 in DNA: TGTGCCACCAGTGATCCTCCCGGAGGGGCACCGCTGAGCAATCAGCCCCAGCATTTT.

The rearrangement links TRBV7-9 to TRBJ1-2; 10 bases fit TRBD1. The germline CDR1 and CDR2 sequences are SEHNR and FQNEAQ (reference sequence). J gave up 4 bases and V 5 bases, and 4 bases lay outside the gene matches. The CDR3 extends over 14 amino acids. The CDR3 DNA sequence: TGTGCCAGCAGCGCCCGGACAGGGGGCTATGGCTACACCTTC. Its translation: CASSARTGGYGYTF.

The V gene is TRBV24-1, the J gene TRBJ2-7; D gene uncertain. V lost 3 bases and J lost 2, with 10 bases in between. This CDR3 region has 14 residues. Germline loops: CDR1 KGHDR, CDR2 SFDVKD. The CDR3 nucleotides are TGTGCCACCAGTGATCCGAACAGTGCCTACGAGCAGTACTTC. Translated, it gives CATSDPNSAYEQYF.

This clone appeared once. The CDR3 DNA reads TGTGCCAGCAGTGAGGGGACTCCATTCTACAATGAGCAGTTCTTC. It specifies CASSEGTPFYNEQFF. The chain uses TRBV6-1 and TRBJ2-1; tentative D call: TRBD2 (6 bases). The CDR3 consists of 15 residues. The germline V gene encodes CDR1 MNHNS and CDR2 SASEGT. V lost 3 bases and J 3 bases, leaving 12 bases between the germline ends.

The chain uses TRBV6-5 and TRBJ2-3; possible D gene TRBD2, 6 bases. V was clipped by 2 bases and J by 4 bases, with 13 bases between them. The CDR3 consists of 15 residues. Germline assignment: CDR1 MNHEY and CDR2 SVGAGI. The CDR3, as DNA: TGTGCCAGCAGTTACCGGGGGACCCTTGCAGATACGCAGTATTTT. As protein: CASSYRGTLADTQYF.

The CDR3 bases are TGTGCCTGGAGTGTGGGGTCTAGCGGGAGCGAGCAGTACTTC. Protein sequence: CAWSVGSSGSEQYF. The V gene is TRBV30, the J gene TRBJ2-7, with 10 bases that match TRBD2. CDR1 GTSNPN and CDR2 SVGIG come from the germline V gene (reference sequence). CDR3 length equals 14 residues. The V gene end was trimmed by 0 bases and the J gene end by 6 bases; junction bases not matched to a gene: 5.

This chain connects TRBV7-8 to TRBJ2-2; maybe TRBD2 (6 bases). This CDR3 spans 15 amino acids. V lost 5 bases to trimming and J lost 1 base, with 11 bases between them. Germline V CDR1 and CDR2: SGHVS, FQNEAQ. The CDR3 DNA reads as TGTGCCAGCAGCATACTTAGCGGGAACACCGGGGAGCTGTTTTTT. It encodes CASSILSGNTGELFF.

The chain couples TRBV14 to TRBJ2-7; D possibly corresponds to TRBD2 (7 bases). This CDR3 spans 12 amino acids. The ends were cut back, 4 bases at V and 7 bases at J, with 11 bases in the middle. Germline V gene data show CDR1 as SGHDN and CDR2 as FVKESK. The CDR3 bases are TGTGCCAGCAGCCGGGGGGGCGGAGAGCAGTACTTC. Translated, it gives CASSRGGGEQYF.

The J gene is TRBJ2-7, the V gene TRBV5-1, with a tentative D call TRBD1 (6 bases). Between the trimmed V and J ends, which lost 0 bases and 0 bases, there was a span of 10 bases. Looked up from germline, CDR1 is SGHRS and CDR2 is YFSETQ. The CDR3 is 15 amino acids. CDR3 nucleotides: TGCGCCAGCAGCTTGGGAGCAGGGGACTCCTACGAGCAGTACTTC. Translation gives CASSLGAGDSYEQYF.

This chain joins TRBV7-2 and TRBJ1-1, with D hard to call. The CDR3 contains 14 residues. CDR1 and CDR2 from the germline V gene are SGHTA and FQGNSA. Trimming stripped 1 base from V and 2 bases from J, with 8 bases between. CDR3 nucleotide sequence: TGTGCCAGCAGCTTAGACGGGGATAACACTGAAGCTTTCTTT. Translation gives CASSLDGDNTEAFF.

V and J are TRBV3-1 (or the pseudogene TRBV3-2) and TRBJ1-1; D call uncertain. Germline V gene lookup returns CDR1 LGHDT and CDR2 YNNKEL (reference sequence). The CDR3 has 16 residues. Trimming cost V 4 bases and J 6 bases, with 21 bases left between them. For the CDR3, the DNA is TGTGCCAGCAGCCCACAACCCTTCGGAGAGAAGGCTGAAGCTTTCTTT. Its protein is CASSPQPFGEKAEAFF.